Each of the 25 T cell receptor beta chains below was sequenced from the same sample in a study of memory CD4+ T cells and cytomegalovirus serostatus. Single viable CD3+CD4+CD8-CD45RO+ cells were sorted as the memory CD4+ T cells. Assay: immunoSEQ multiplex PCR; the TCRdb copy retains only in-frame clones and omits some. The sample gives about 60,000 clones, 60% to 85% of which show up once; roughly 0.48% is in the top ten. Sample: memory CD4+ T cells from blood. Receptors originate from an adult in good health and CMV-seronegative. Some clones in this sample may be carry-over from other donors' samples.

The chain carries TRBV6-1 and TRBJ1-2; the match to TRBD1 covers 10 bases. Germline V CDR1 and CDR2: MNHNS, SASEGT. V shed 1 base and J 7 bases; nucleotides not matched to a gene: 9. There are 16 residues in the CDR3. This CDR3 is CASSEGWTGGFGGYTF. As DNA, the CDR3 is TGTGCCAGCAGTGAAGGGTGGACAGGGGGGTTTGGTGGCTACACCTTC.

The chain links TRBV7-9 to TRBJ2-3, with a possible D match to TRBD2 (5 bases). The CDR3 runs to 16 residues. CDR1 is SEHNR and CDR2 is FQNEAQ in the germline V gene (reference sequence). V was trimmed by 1 base and J by 3 bases, leaving 14 bases between them. CDR3 bases: TGTGCCAGCAGCTTAGAGAACGGGGATGCGACAGATACGCAGTATTTT. As protein: CASSLENGDATDTQYF.

This clone was picked up a small number of times. The CDR3 sequence: CASSENGQPNSPLHF. Written as DNA, the CDR3 is TGTGCCAGCAGTGAAAACGGACAGCCAAATTCACCCCTCCACTTT. V usage is TRBV2 and J usage is TRBJ1-6; perhaps TRBD1 as D (6 bases). The germline V gene has CDR1 SNHLY and CDR2 FYNNEI. Trimming removed 2 bases from V and 7 bases from J, with 12 bases in between. The CDR3 covers 15 residues. Drawing the rest from reference TRBV2 and TRBJ1-6, the complete variable domain is EPEVTQTPSHQVTQMGQEVILRCVPISNHLYFYWYRQILGQKVEFLVSFYNNEISEKSEIFDDQFSVERPDGSNFTLKIRSTKLEDSAMYFCASSENGQPNSPLHFGNGTRLTVT.

For the CDR3, the DNA is TGTGCCAGCAGATTCGGGAGGGCCAGCACAGATACGCAGTATTTT. Translation gives CASRFGRASTDTQYF. The V and J genes are TRBV2 and TRBJ2-3; TRBD2 matches 8 bases. CDR3 length: 15 residues. The germline CDR1 and CDR2 sequences are SNHLY and FYNNEI. V lost 6 bases and J lost 0; bases outside the gene matches: 5.

The rearrangement links TRBV6-6 to TRBJ2-5; TRBD2 aligns across 11 bases. Trimming took 5 bases from V and 4 from J; bases not matched to a gene: 6. CDR3 length: 15 amino acids. Germline CDR1 and CDR2: MNHNY and SVGAGI (reference sequence). The CDR3 sequence: CASSTLGLAGETQYF. In DNA form, the CDR3 reads TGTGCCAGCAGTACCTTAGGACTAGCGGGAGAGACCCAGTACTTC.

This chain connects TRBV5-5 to TRBJ1-2, with D hard to call. CDR3 size: 14 residues. The V and J ends lost 4 bases and 6 bases respectively, with 16 bases between them. Germline V lookup: CDR1 SGHKS, CDR2 YYEKEE (reference sequence). CDR3 bases: TGTGCCAGCAGCCCTACCGTCCACCCCGATGGCTACACCTTC. The encoded protein is CASSPTVHPDGYTF.

This sequence joins TRBV7-9 and TRBJ2-2, with 7 bases aligning to TRBD1. With 5 bases clipped from V and 7 bases from J, the junction kept 7 bases outside the gene matches. This CDR3 has 14 amino acids. The germline V gene has CDR1 SEHNR and CDR2 FQNEAQ (reference sequence). The CDR3 is CASSEIGQVGELFF. The DNA of the CDR3 is TGTGCCAGCAGCGAAATAGGACAGGTCGGGGAGCTGTTTTTT.

The chain joins TRBV6-1 to TRBJ2-7; TRBD1 agrees at 7 bases. After removal of 3 bases from V and 0 bases from J, the junction contained 5 bases not matched to a gene. Germline V gene sequence: CDR1 MNHNS, CDR2 SASEGT. The CDR3 is 15 amino acids. CDR3 sequence: CASSDPGQSSYEQYF. CDR3 bases: TGTGCCAGCAGTGACCCGGGACAGAGCTCCTACGAGCAGTACTTC.

The gene calls are TRBV6-1 and TRBJ1-2; D remains unclear. CDR3 size: 13 residues. V was clipped by 1 base and J by 8 bases, with 11 bases between them. Germline V gene data show CDR1 as MNHNS and CDR2 as SASEGT. The CDR3 coding sequence is TGTGCCAGCAGTGAAGGAGGGCCGAGGGGCTACACCTTC. It encodes CASSEGGPRGYTF.

The chain employs TRBV25-1 and TRBJ1-2; weak D call: TRBD1 (5 bases). Germline CDR1 is MGHDK and CDR2 is SYGVNS. This CDR3 region has 14 residues. The V end was cut by 5 bases, the J end by 4 bases, with 14 bases between. CDR3 sequence (DNA): TGTGCCAGCAGTCCGGGGGGAGACGGCTATGGCTACACCTTC. Translation gives CASSPGGDGYGYTF.

This clone was seen a handful of times. The chain employs TRBV4-2 and TRBJ1-6; a possible D gene is TRBD1 (6 bases). Germline V lookup: CDR1 LGHNA, CDR2 YNFKEQ. The CDR3 contains 17 residues. Trimming shortened V by 4 bases and J by 8 bases, and 21 bases separated the two germline ends. CDR3 region: CASSPQAGQTRDSPLHF. The CDR3 coding sequence is TGTGCCAGCAGCCCGCAAGCTGGACAGACCCGGGATTCACCCCTCCACTTT.

The V and J genes are TRBV29-1 and TRBJ2-5; D unclear. V lost 3 bases, J lost 4 bases, and 9 bases lay in between. Germline-derived CDR1 and CDR2 are SQVTM and ANQGSEA. The CDR3 is 12 residues long. This CDR3 is CSVEPTRETQYF. For the CDR3, the DNA is TGCAGCGTTGAGCCCACACGAGAGACCCAGTACTTC.

CDR3 residues: CASGSGDSFTEQFF. DNA of the CDR3: TGCGCCAGCGGTAGCGGGGACAGCTTTACTGAGCAGTTCTTC. The gene calls are TRBV5-1 and TRBJ2-1, with D maybe TRBD2 (8 bases). The CDR3 sequence is 14 residues long. The V gene's germline CDR1 is SGHRS and CDR2 YFSETQ. The V gene lost 7 bases and the J gene lost 9 bases, with 20 bases spanning the gap.

Only one count was recorded for this clone. The J gene is TRBJ1-5, the V gene TRBV29-1; no clear D. CDR1 is SQVTM, CDR2 ANQGSEA, per germline. This CDR3 is built from 13 residues. Trimming cost V 5 bases and J 0 bases, with 8 bases left between them. The CDR3: CSVRATSNQPQHF. The CDR3 coding sequence is TGCAGCGTTCGGGCCACTAGCAATCAGCCCCAGCATTTT. The full variable domain, rest sourced from reference TRBV29-1 and TRBJ1-5, is SAVISQKPSRDICQRGTSLTIQCQVDSQVTMMFWYRQQPGQSLTLIATANQGSEATYESGFVIDKFPISRPNLTFSTLTVSNMSPEDSSIYLCSVRATSNQPQHFGDGTRLSIL.

The V gene is TRBV27, the J gene TRBJ2-1; D unresolved. The V gene's germline CDR1 is MNHEY and CDR2 SMNVEV (reference sequence). With 8 bases removed from V and 9 bases from J, the gap between germline ends came to 23 bases. The CDR3 has 15 residues. CDR3: CASFRSLAGLGEQFF. The DNA for the CDR3 is TGTGCCAGCTTTCGGAGTTTGGCCGGGTTAGGTGAGCAGTTCTTC.

The chain combines TRBV18 with TRBJ2-1; possibly TRBD1 for D (5 bases). Trimming took 3 bases from V and 0 from J, leaving 15 bases between them. This CDR3 region has 17 residues. Germline V gene lookup returns CDR1 KGHSH and CDR2 LQKENI. The CDR3 region has the DNA TGTGCCAGCTCACCGCGTAACAGTAGGGGCTCCTACAATGAGCAGTTCTTC. This codes for CASSPRNSRGSYNEQFF.

The chain uses TRBV6-5 and TRBJ2-1; the match to TRBD2 covers 12 bases. Germline lookup yields CDR1 MNHEY and CDR2 SVGAGI. This CDR3 has 15 residues. J gave up 5 bases and V 5 bases, and 4 bases lay outside the gene matches. The CDR3: CASSATSGGNNEQFF. CDR3 coding DNA: TGTGCCAGCAGTGCTACTAGCGGGGGGAACAATGAGCAGTTCTTC.

The chain uses TRBV28 and TRBJ2-7, with D perhaps TRBD1 or TRBD2 (6 bases each). CDR1 is MDHEN and CDR2 is SYDVKM in the germline V gene. V was cut by 3 bases and J by 10 bases, with 16 bases left in between. The CDR3 runs 13 residues. The CDR3 bases are TGTGCCAGCAGTTTTATTAGAAGGGGGGAACAGTACTTC. Amino acids: CASSFIRRGEQYF.

This clone occurred once. The J gene is TRBJ1-2, the V gene TRBV5-1; D is unresolved. The CDR3 runs 12 residues. Germline CDR1 and CDR2: SGHRS and YFSETQ. Trimming took off 0 bases at V and 8 bases at J, with 8 bases between the two ends. CDR3 sequence: CASSLDSAGYTF. Here the CDR3 DNA reads TGCGCCAGCAGCTTGGATTCGGCAGGCTACACCTTC.

V gene TRBV11-3 combines with J gene TRBJ2-7; tentative D call: TRBD2 (6 bases). The CDR3 loop spans 13 amino acids. Germline V gene sequence: CDR1 SGHNT, CDR2 YENEEA. The V gene lost 1 base and the J gene lost 5 bases, with 9 bases spanning the gap. The CDR3 sequence: CASSLGLANEQYF. The CDR3 DNA sequence: TGTGCCAGCAGCTTAGGGCTAGCGAACGAGCAGTACTTC.

The CDR3 DNA follows: TGTGCCAGCAGTTTACCAGGGGTGACTGAAGCTTTCTTT. It codes for CASSLPGVTEAFF. J is TRBJ1-1 and V is TRBV28, with D possibly matching TRBD1 (6 bases). The CDR3 has 13 residues. Germline V gene data show CDR1 as MDHEN and CDR2 as SYDVKM. V was clipped by 2 bases and J by 5 bases, with 9 bases between them.

The chain combines TRBV7-2 with TRBJ1-4, with TRBD1 matching over 10 bases. CDR1 SGHTA and CDR2 FQGNSA come from the germline V gene. The CDR3 extends over 15 amino acids. J lost 8 bases, V lost 5 bases, and 8 bases had no gene match. CDR3 amino acids: CASSPGQGVDEKLFF. The CDR3, as DNA: TGTGCCAGCAGCCCCGGACAGGGGGTAGACGAAAAACTGTTTTTT.

The chain links TRBV5-4 to TRBJ2-4; D unclear. This CDR3 is 16 amino acids long. V was clipped by 2 bases and J by 1 base, with 13 bases between them. Germline values: CDR1 SGHNT, CDR2 YYREEE (reference sequence). The CDR3 loop is CASSFDRGSAKNIQYF. CDR3 in DNA: TGTGCCAGCAGCTTTGACCGAGGCTCGGCCAAAAACATTCAGTACTTC.

The V gene is TRBV29-1, the J gene TRBJ1-1, with 7 bases lining up with TRBD1. Germline assignment: CDR1 SQVTM and CDR2 ANQGSEA. This CDR3 is 13 amino acids long. Trimming took 5 bases from V and 1 from J; bases not matched to a gene: 4. CDR3 DNA: TGCAGCGTTCTACAGGGGTGGAACACTGAAGCTTTCTTT. Translation: CSVLQGWNTEAFF. The full variable domain, rest sourced from reference TRBV29-1 and TRBJ1-1, is SAVISQKPSRDICQRGTSLTIQCQVDSQVTMMFWYRQQPGQSLTLIATANQGSEATYESGFVIDKFPISRPNLTFSTLTVSNMSPEDSSIYLCSVLQGWNTEAFFGQGTRLTVV.

The V and J genes are TRBV7-2 and TRBJ1-1; D is unclear. CDR1 is SGHTA, CDR2 FQGNSA, per germline. The CDR3 runs 13 residues. The V end lost 5 bases, the J end lost 3 bases, and 10 bases lay between the germline ends. Here the CDR3 reads CASSTYLYTEAFF. The DNA for the CDR3 is TGTGCCAGCAGCACGTACTTATACACTGAAGCTTTCTTT.